This is a list of T cell receptor beta chains from one sample in a study of T cells after yellow fever vaccination. TCRdb analysed the 5' RACE reads with MiXCR anew, one entry per CDR3 protein. The sample lists a few hundred thousand distinct CDR3 sequences, roughly 5.2% occurring once. Source: CD4+ T cells sorted from PBMCs, taken on the day of the yellow fever booster vaccination. The source is a man younger than 35 who received the YFV17D yellow fever vaccine. CDR3s include the opening cysteine and the closing phenylalanine or tryptophan. D genes are given only for firm matches. Clone size appears in some rows only: once, few, many, or a class for an expanded clone.

v_call: TRBV5-5
clone_size: many
j_call: TRBJ2-3
d_call: NA
cdr3_nt: TGTGCCAGCAGCTTGTTATCGGCGGTAGGGAAGTATTTT
cdr3_aa: CASSLLSAVGKYF

v_call: TRBV12-3/TRBV12-4
clone_size: NA
j_call: TRBJ1-1
d_call: TRBD1
cdr3_nt: TGTGCCAGCAGTTTCTCGGACAGGGGGGCTTTGAGACCTTTCTTT
cdr3_aa: CASSFSDRGALRPFF

v_call: TRBV28
clone_size: NA
j_call: TRBJ2-6
d_call: NA
cdr3_nt: TGTGCCAGCAGTCGGCACCTCTCTGGGGCCAACGTCCTGACTTTC
cdr3_aa: CASSRHLSGANVLTF

v_call: TRBV6-2/TRBV6-3
clone_size: few
j_call: TRBJ2-3
d_call: NA
cdr3_nt: TGTGCCAGCAGTTACGGGGGGCGAGCGGATACGCAGTATTTT
cdr3_aa: CASSYGGRADTQYF

v_call: TRBV11-2
clone_size: NA
j_call: TRBJ1-2
d_call: NA
cdr3_nt: TGTGCCAGCAGCTTAGATTCCGCTAACTATGGCTACACCTTC
cdr3_aa: CASSLDSANYGYTF

v_call: TRBV6-2/TRBV6-3
clone_size: few
j_call: TRBJ2-5
d_call: NA
cdr3_nt: TGTGCCAGCAGTACACCCGGGACGAGCCAAGAGACCCAGTACTTC
cdr3_aa: CASSTPGTSQETQYF

v_call: TRBV25-1
clone_size: NA
j_call: TRBJ2-1
d_call: NA
cdr3_nt: TGTGCCAGCAGTGAGCACCCTAGGGATGAGCAGTTCTTC
cdr3_aa: CASSEHPRDEQFF

v_call: TRBV7-2
clone_size: few
j_call: TRBJ1-5
d_call: NA
cdr3_nt: TGTGCCAGCAGCTTAGAACCTGTGGGGCAGCCCCAGCATTTT
cdr3_aa: CASSLEPVGQPQHF

v_call: TRBV5-5
clone_size: many
j_call: TRBJ2-3
d_call: NA
cdr3_nt: TGTGCCAGCAGCTCCTTCCGGACAGATACGCAGTATTTT
cdr3_aa: CASSSFRTDTQYF

v_call: TRBV4-3
clone_size: NA
j_call: TRBJ2-5
d_call: NA
cdr3_nt: TGCGCCAGCAGCCAAGATATCGGGGCTTCGGGCGAGACCCAGTACTTC
cdr3_aa: CASSQDIGASGETQYF

v_call: TRBV12-3/TRBV12-4
clone_size: few
j_call: TRBJ2-1
d_call: TRBD2
cdr3_nt: TGTGCCAGCAGTTTTTTGAGCGGGGGGCTCAGCTCCTACAATGAGCAGTTCTTC
cdr3_aa: CASSFLSGGLSSYNEQFF

v_call: TRBV4-3
clone_size: few
j_call: TRBJ2-3
d_call: NA
cdr3_nt: TGCGCCAGCAGCATTAGGGGCTACACAGATACGCAGTATTTT
cdr3_aa: CASSIRGYTDTQYF

v_call: TRBV18
clone_size: few
j_call: TRBJ2-7
d_call: TRBD1
cdr3_nt: TGTGCCAGCTCACCCTCCGCTACCGTCGGGACAGGGATCTCCTACGAGCAGTACTTC
cdr3_aa: CASSPSATVGTGISYEQYF

v_call: TRBV3-1
clone_size: few
j_call: TRBJ2-5
d_call: NA
cdr3_nt: TGTGCCAGCAGCCTCACCGCCAGCGGGCAAGAGACCCAGTACTTC
cdr3_aa: CASSLTASGQETQYF

v_call: TRBV5-1
clone_size: many
j_call: TRBJ2-7
d_call: NA
cdr3_nt: TGCGCCAGCAGCATCGACAAGGCCTACGAGCAGTACTTC
cdr3_aa: CASSIDKAYEQYF

v_call: TRBV6-4
clone_size: few
j_call: TRBJ1-2
d_call: TRBD1
cdr3_nt: TGTGCCAGCAGTCCCAATTACAGGGGGTCGGGCTACACCTTC
cdr3_aa: CASSPNYRGSGYTF